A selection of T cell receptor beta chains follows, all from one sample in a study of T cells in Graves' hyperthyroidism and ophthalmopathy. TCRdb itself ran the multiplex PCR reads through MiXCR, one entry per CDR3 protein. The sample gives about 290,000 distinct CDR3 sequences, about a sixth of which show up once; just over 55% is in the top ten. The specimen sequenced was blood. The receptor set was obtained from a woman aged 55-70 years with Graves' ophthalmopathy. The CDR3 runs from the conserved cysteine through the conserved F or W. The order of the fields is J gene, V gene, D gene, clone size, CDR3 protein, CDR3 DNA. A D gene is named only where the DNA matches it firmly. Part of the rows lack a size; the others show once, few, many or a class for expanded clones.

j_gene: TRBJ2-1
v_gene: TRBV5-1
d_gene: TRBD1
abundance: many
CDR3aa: CASSLEQGVNEQFF
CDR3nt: TGCGCCAGCAGCTTGGAACAGGGGGTGAATGAGCAGTTCTTC

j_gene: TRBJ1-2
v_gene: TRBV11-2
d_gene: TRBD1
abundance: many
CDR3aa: CASSSQQGAGGYTF
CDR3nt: TGTGCCAGCAGCTCTCAACAGGGGGCGGGAGGCTACACCTTC

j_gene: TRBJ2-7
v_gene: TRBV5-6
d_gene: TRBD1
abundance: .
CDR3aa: CASSLRDRRSYEQYF
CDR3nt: TGTGCCAGCAGCCTCCGGGACAGGCGATCCTACGAGCAGTACTTC

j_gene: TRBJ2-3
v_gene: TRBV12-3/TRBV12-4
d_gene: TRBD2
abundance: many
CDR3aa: CARPSGTHTQYF
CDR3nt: TGTGCCAGACCTAGCGGGACCCATACGCAGTATTTT

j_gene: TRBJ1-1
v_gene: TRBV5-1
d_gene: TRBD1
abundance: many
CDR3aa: CASSPQGASTEAFF
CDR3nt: TGCGCCAGCAGTCCCCAGGGGGCTAGCACTGAAGCTTTCTTT

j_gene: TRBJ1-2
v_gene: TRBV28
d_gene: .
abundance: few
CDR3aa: CASSLSRAGYGYTF
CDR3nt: TGTGCCAGCAGTTTAAGTCGTGCGGGCTATGGCTACACCTTC

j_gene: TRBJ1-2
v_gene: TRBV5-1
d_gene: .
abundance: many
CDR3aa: CASSLDPSGASSYGYTF
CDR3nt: TGCGCCAGCAGTTTGGATCCCTCCGGGGCCTCGAGCTATGGCTACACCTTC

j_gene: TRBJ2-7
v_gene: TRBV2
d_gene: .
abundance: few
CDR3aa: CASRVTGIDEQYF
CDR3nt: TGTGCCAGCAGGGTCACAGGGATCGACGAGCAGTACTTC

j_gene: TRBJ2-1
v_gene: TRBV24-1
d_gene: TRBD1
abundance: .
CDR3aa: CATSDTGARTYNEQFF
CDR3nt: TGTGCCACCAGTGACACAGGGGCCCGCACTTACAATGAGCAGTTCTTC

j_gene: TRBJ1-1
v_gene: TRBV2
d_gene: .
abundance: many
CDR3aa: CASSAQPGTEAFF
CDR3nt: TGTGCCAGCAGTGCCCAACCGGGGACTGAAGCTTTCTTT

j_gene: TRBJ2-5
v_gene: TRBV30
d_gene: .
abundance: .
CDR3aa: CARGKNQETQYF
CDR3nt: TGTGCCCGGGGGAAGAACCAAGAGACCCAGTACTTC

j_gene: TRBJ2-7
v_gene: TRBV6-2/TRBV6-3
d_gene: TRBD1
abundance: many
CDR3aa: CASSGQGITYEQYF
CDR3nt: TGTGCCAGCAGTGGACAGGGGATCACCTACGAGCAGTACTTC

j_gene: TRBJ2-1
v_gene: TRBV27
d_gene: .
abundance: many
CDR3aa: CASSLTDNNEQFF
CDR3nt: TGTGCCAGCAGTCTAACGGACAACAATGAGCAGTTCTTC

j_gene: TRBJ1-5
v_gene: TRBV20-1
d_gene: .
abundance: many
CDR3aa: CSAREQKGSNQPQHF
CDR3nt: TGCAGTGCTAGGGAACAGAAGGGTAGCAATCAGCCCCAGCATTTT

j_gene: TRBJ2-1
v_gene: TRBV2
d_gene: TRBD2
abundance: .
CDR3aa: CASSVIAGGSNEQFF
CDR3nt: TGTGCCAGCAGTGTAATAGCGGGAGGGTCCAATGAGCAGTTCTTC

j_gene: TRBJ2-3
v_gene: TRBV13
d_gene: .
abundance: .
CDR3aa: CASSSLGWGKSTDTQYF
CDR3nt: TGTGCCAGCAGCTCCCTAGGTTGGGGGAAGAGCACAGATACGCAGTATTTT

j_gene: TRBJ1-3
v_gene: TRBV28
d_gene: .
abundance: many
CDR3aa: CASSFLGINSGNTIYF
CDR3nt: TGTGCCAGCAGTTTTCTGGGGATTAACTCTGGAAACACCATATATTTT

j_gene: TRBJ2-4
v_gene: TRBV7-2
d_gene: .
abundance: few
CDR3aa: CASSLGGGLNKNIQYF
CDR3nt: TGTGCCAGCAGCTTAGGGGGGGGGCTAAACAAAAACATTCAGTACTTC

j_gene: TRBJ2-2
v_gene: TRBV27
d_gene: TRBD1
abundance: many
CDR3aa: CASSLGQGRELFF
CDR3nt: TGTGCCAGCAGTCTCGGACAGGGTAGGGAGCTGTTTTTT

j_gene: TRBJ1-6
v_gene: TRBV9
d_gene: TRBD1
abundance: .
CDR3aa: CASSADSRTGGLSPLHF
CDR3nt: TGTGCCAGCAGCGCCGACTCCAGGACAGGTGGATTGTCACCCCTCCACTTT

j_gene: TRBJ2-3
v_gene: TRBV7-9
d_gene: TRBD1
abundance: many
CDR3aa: CASSLLAGTDTDTQYF
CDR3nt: TGTGCCAGCAGCTTGTTGGCCGGGACAGACACAGATACGCAGTATTTT

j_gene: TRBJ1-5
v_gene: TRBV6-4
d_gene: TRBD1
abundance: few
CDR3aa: CASSHMTGDQPQHF
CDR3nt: TGTGCCAGCAGCCACATGACAGGGGACCAGCCCCAGCATTTT

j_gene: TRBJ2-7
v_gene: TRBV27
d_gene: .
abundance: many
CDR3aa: CASRSGTLWDEQYF
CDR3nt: TGTGCCAGCAGGTCAGGGACCCTCTGGGACGAGCAGTACTTC

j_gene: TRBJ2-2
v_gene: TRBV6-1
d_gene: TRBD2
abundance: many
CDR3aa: CASSTQAGGGNGELFF
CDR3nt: TGTGCCAGCAGTACCCAAGCGGGGGGGGGTAACGGGGAGCTGTTTTTT

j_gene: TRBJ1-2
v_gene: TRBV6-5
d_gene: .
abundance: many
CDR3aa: CASSYRPSIGGYTF
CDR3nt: TGTGCCAGCAGTTATCGGCCGTCAATAGGAGGCTACACCTTC

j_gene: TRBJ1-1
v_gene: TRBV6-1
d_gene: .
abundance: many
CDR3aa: CASSPSDSFFAEAFF
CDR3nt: TGTGCCAGCAGTCCCTCAGACAGTTTTTTCGCTGAAGCTTTCTTT

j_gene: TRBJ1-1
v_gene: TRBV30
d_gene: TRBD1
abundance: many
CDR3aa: CAWSVATGVNTEAFF
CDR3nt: TGTGCCTGGAGTGTAGCGACAGGGGTGAACACTGAAGCTTTCTTT

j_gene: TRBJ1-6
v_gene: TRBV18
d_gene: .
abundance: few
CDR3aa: CVSSPLRGKTRLESAPLHF
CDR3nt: TGTGTCAGCTCACCACTTAGGGGAAAAACGAGACTTGAGTCGGCACCCCTCCACTTT

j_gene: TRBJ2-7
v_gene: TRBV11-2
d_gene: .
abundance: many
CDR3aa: CASSLVFGRYSYEQYF
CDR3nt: TGTGCCAGCAGCTTGGTCTTCGGACGGTACTCCTACGAGCAGTACTTC

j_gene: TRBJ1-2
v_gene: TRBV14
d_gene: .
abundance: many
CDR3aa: CASSQNPNYGYTF
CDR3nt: TGTGCCAGCAGCCAAAACCCTAACTATGGCTACACCTTC

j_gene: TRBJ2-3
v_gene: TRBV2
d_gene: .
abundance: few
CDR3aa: CASVEDRRDTQYF
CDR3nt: TGTGCCAGCGTAGAGGACCGCCGGGATACGCAGTATTTT

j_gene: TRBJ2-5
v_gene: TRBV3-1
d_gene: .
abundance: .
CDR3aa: CASSQTGRHQETQYF
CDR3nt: TGTGCCAGCAGCCAAACGGGGCGACACCAAGAGACCCAGTACTTC

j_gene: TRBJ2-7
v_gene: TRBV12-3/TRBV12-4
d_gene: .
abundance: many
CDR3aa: CASSLLGAPSYEQYF
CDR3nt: TGTGCCAGCAGTTTGCTAGGGGCCCCGTCCTACGAGCAGTACTTC

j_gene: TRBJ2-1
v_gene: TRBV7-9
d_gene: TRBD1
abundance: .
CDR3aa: CASSSRGQPLNEQFF
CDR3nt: TGTGCCAGCAGCTCCAGGGGACAGCCACTTAATGAGCAGTTCTTC

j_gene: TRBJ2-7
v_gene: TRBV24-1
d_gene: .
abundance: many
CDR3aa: CATSSRDLYEQYF
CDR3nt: TGTGCCACCTCGAGCAGGGACCTCTACGAGCAGTACTTC

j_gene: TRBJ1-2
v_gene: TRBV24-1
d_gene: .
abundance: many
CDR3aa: CATSDQLTYGYTF
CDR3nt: TGTGCCACCAGTGACCAGCTGACCTATGGCTACACCTTC

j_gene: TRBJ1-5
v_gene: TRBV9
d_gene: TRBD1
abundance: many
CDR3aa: CASSIGGLGNQPQHF
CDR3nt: TGTGCCAGCAGCATAGGGGGCTTGGGCAATCAGCCCCAGCATTTT

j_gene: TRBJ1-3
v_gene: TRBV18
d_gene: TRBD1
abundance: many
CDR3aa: CASSKDRASGNTIYF
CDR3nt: TGTGCCAGCTCAAAAGACAGGGCGTCTGGAAACACCATATATTTT

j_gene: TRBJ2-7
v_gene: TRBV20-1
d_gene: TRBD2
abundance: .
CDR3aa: CSASGGGEQYF
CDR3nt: TGCAGTGCTAGCGGGGGGGGGGAGCAGTACTTC

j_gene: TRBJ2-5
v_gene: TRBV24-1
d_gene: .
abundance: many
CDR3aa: CATSDLGPQETQYF
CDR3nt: TGTGCCACCAGTGATTTAGGTCCACAAGAGACCCAGTACTTC

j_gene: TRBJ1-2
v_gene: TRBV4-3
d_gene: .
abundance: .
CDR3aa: CASSQVPTQGYTF
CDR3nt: TGCGCCAGCAGCCAAGTCCCGACTCAAGGCTACACCTTC